This T cell receptor beta chain was identified during a study of regulatory T cells in long-lasting Graves disease. Overall study context: The study counted Graves' disease as persistent given over 5 years of antithyroid drugs and positive TSH receptor antibodies. The study, taken as a whole, reports: Favoring TRBV28, TRBJ1-2 and TRBJ2-5 was a feature seen in persistent disease. No thyroid tissue was studied; the work used peripheral blood only.

Building the TCR beta libraries relied on iRepertoire HTBI primers, and CDR3 regions underwent Arm-PCR. A single record per CDR3 protein comes from TCRdb applying MiXCR to the multiplex PCR reads. Among a few hundred thousand distinct CDR3 sequences listed, less than 25% were seen once. The time point: persistent/refractory GD, antithyroid drugs over 5 years with positive TRAb. There was RNA extracted from PBMCs, and the TCR library was made from it. It was American Thyroid Association guidelines that determined Graves' disease diagnosis. Germline V lookup: CDR1 LGHNA, CDR2 YSLEER. The V end lost 5 bases, the J end lost 7 bases, and 9 bases lay between the germline ends. The CDR3 loop spans 11 amino acids. This clonotype came up a few times. What it recognizes is unknown.

The chain couples TRBV4-3 to TRBJ2-7; possible D gene TRBD2, 6 bases. The origin of this receptor is a female donor with Graves disease. The material was peripheral blood mononuclear cells (PBMCs), obtained when the disease was refractory, from a patient treated with antithyroid drugs. The CDR3 protein is CASSERGEQYF. The CDR3 DNA sequence: TGCGCCAGCAGCGAACGGGGGGAGCAGTACTTC.